Presented here are 20 T cell receptor beta chains from one specimen sequenced in a study of STAT5B mutations in CD4+ large granular lymphocyte leukemia (dated by TCRdb to about 2022). Libraries were constructed by the immunoSEQ multiplex PCR assay. TCRdb provides this immuneACCESS table in a form limited to in-frame rearrangements. Some clones are lacking; in checked studies, under half of them reflect an unresolved V gene, and why the rest are absent is not known. In this sample the table shows around 29,000 clones, roughly three quarters of which occur a single time. The ten largest clones capture about 1% of the sample. The sequenced material came from CD4+ T cells from blood buffy coats. These receptors were collected from a human donor in good health.

The rearrangement joins TRBV10-2 to TRBJ1-3; D remains ambiguous. The CDR3 spans 14 residues. V gave up 5 bases and J gave up 0 bases, with 8 bases separating them. From germline, CDR1 is WSHSY and CDR2 SAAADI. DNA of the CDR3: TGCGCCAGCAGTCTTGGTTCCTCTGGAAACACCATATATTTT. Protein sequence: CASSLGSSGNTIYF.

The genes are TRBV27 and TRBJ2-7, with D unresolved. The CDR3 length is 11 residues. CDR1 MNHEY and CDR2 SMNVEV come from the germline V gene (reference sequence). V lost 3 bases and J lost 12, with 12 bases in between. CDR3: CASSFRAPRYF. The CDR3 coding sequence is TGTGCCAGCAGTTTTCGGGCCCCCCGGTACTTC.

This clone was counted only a few times. This chain connects TRBV7-8 to TRBJ1-1; D is undetermined. The V gene lost 1 base and the J gene lost 0 bases, with 12 bases spanning the gap. CDR3 size: 16 residues. Germline V gives CDR1 SGHVS, CDR2 FQNEAQ. In DNA, the CDR3 is TGTGCCAGCAGCTTAGGGGCCGGGAGGATGAACACTGAAGCTTTCTTT. It is translated as CASSLGAGRMNTEAFF. The full variable domain, its missing parts supplied by reference TRBV7-8 and TRBJ1-1, is GAGVSQSPRYKVAKRGQDVALRCDPISGHVSLFWYQQALGQGPEFLTYFQNEAQLDKSGLPSDRFFAERPEGSVSTLKIQRTQQEDSAVYLCASSLGAGRMNTEAFFGQGTRLTVV.

V is TRBV5-1 and J is TRBJ2-1; D is unresolved. The V gene lost 5 bases and the J gene lost 5 bases, with 14 bases spanning the gap. Germline V gene lookup returns CDR1 SGHRS and CDR2 YFSETQ. CDR3 size: 14 residues. CDR3 DNA sequence: TGCGCCAGCAGAGGCTACTCTCTCGACAATGAGCAGTTCTTC. Residues: CASRGYSLDNEQFF.

This chain uses TRBV5-4 with TRBJ2-1, with D possibly matching TRBD2 (6 bases). Germline assignment: CDR1 SGHNT and CDR2 YYREEE (reference sequence). V was trimmed by 4 bases and J by 0 bases, leaving 14 bases between them. The CDR3 consists of 16 residues. The CDR3 region has the DNA TGTGCCAGCAGCCCCGCGTCCGGGAGCTCCTACAATGAGCAGTTCTTC. Protein product: CASSPASGSSYNEQFF.

The gene calls are TRBV28 and TRBJ2-4; D perhaps matches TRBD2 (6 bases). The germline CDR1 and CDR2 sequences are MDHEN and SYDVKM. This CDR3 comprises 13 residues. V lost 6 bases and J lost 11, with 17 bases in between. The CDR3 nucleotides read TGTGCCAGCAGAGTGGAGGGAAGTCCTTTTCAGTACTTC. The encoded protein is CASRVEGSPFQYF.

The chain joins TRBV5-6 to TRBJ2-1, with 11 positions matching TRBD2. Germline values: CDR1 SGHDT, CDR2 YYEEEE. Unmatched junction bases numbered 11, after V lost 4 bases and J lost 5 bases. The CDR3 loop spans 17 amino acids. The CDR3 DNA reads as TGTGCCAGCAGCCATAGAAAGATAGCGGGGGGGCACAATGAGCAGTTCTTC. It translates to CASSHRKIAGGHNEQFF.

The chain has TRBV9 and TRBJ2-1; 12 bases line up with TRBD2. After removal of 3 bases from V and 8 bases from J, the junction contained 6 bases not matched to a gene. The CDR3 has 15 residues. Germline V lookup: CDR1 SGDLS, CDR2 YYNGEE. This CDR3 is CASSALAGGIDEQFF. CDR3 bases: TGTGCCAGCAGCGCACTAGCGGGGGGCATCGATGAGCAGTTCTTC.

The chain has TRBV28 and TRBJ1-5, with D uncertain. CDR3 length: 15 residues. Germline V CDR1 and CDR2: MDHEN, SYDVKM. Trimming shortened V by 3 bases and J by 5 bases, and 14 bases separated the two germline ends. Here the CDR3 DNA reads TGTGCCAGCAGTTTTTCCCCAGGTCTCTATCAGCCCCAGCATTTT. Its protein is CASSFSPGLYQPQHF. Full variable domain (outside the CDR3, taken from reference TRBV28 and TRBJ1-5): DVKVTQSSRYLVKRTGEKVFLECVQDMDHENMFWYRQDPGLGLRLIYFSYDVKMKEKGDIPEGYSVSREKKERFSLILESASTNQTSMYLCASSFSPGLYQPQHFGDGTRLSIL.

This rearrangement joins TRBV1 to TRBJ2-7; the table's D call, TRBD2, has no DNA check behind it. TRBV1 is classified as a pseudogene. The CDR3 has 16 residues. The CDR3 loop is CTSSQEGAGAHYEQYF. The DNA of the CDR3 is TGCACCAGCAGCCAAGAAGGAGCGGGAGCTCACTACGAGCAGTACTTC.

A few counts support this clone. DNA for the CDR3: TGTGCCAGCAGTTTACCCCGGACAGGGGTGGGCAATCAGCCCCAGCATTTT. The encoded protein is CASSLPRTGVGNQPQHF. This chain uses TRBV28 with TRBJ1-5, with TRBD1 matching over 9 bases. The trim removed 2 bases at V and 2 bases at J, leaving 7 bases unmatched. Germline V lookup: CDR1 MDHEN, CDR2 SYDVKM. The length of the CDR3 is 17 residues. Full variable domain (rest looked up from reference TRBV28 and TRBJ1-5): DVKVTQSSRYLVKRTGEKVFLECVQDMDHENMFWYRQDPGLGLRLIYFSYDVKMKEKGDIPEGYSVSREKKERFSLILESASTNQTSMYLCASSLPRTGVGNQPQHFGDGTRLSIL.

This clone was seen a handful of times. This rearrangement joins TRBV4-1 to TRBJ1-4; 9 nucleotides align to TRBD1. CDR3 length equals 16 residues. Germline CDR1 is MGHRA and CDR2 is YSYEKL. V was clipped by 4 bases and J by 8 bases; unmatched bases: 11. CDR3 protein: CASSPRQDRGEEKLFF. The DNA of the CDR3 is TGCGCCAGCAGCCCTCGTCAGGACAGGGGAGAGGAAAAACTGTTTTTT.

The chain has TRBV4-2 and TRBJ1-2; D perhaps matches TRBD1 (6 bases). The germline V and J ends were trimmed by 5 bases and 6 bases, with 10 bases remaining between them. The CDR3 length is 12 residues. Germline V CDR1 and CDR2: LGHNA, YNFKEQ. The CDR3 is CASSWTADGYTF. Here the CDR3 DNA reads TGTGCCAGCAGCTGGACAGCGGATGGCTACACCTTC.

The chain has TRBV5-6 and TRBJ1-5; TRBD1 aligns across 7 bases. The CDR3 consists of 15 residues. From germline, CDR1 is SGHDT and CDR2 YYEEEE. Trimming removed 1 base from V and 9 bases from J; junction bases left unmatched: 10. Here the CDR3 DNA reads TGTGCCAGCAGCTTGTCTTTCCAGGGGGATCTGCCCCAGCATTTT. Its translation: CASSLSFQGDLPQHF. The full variable domain, rest sourced from reference TRBV5-6 and TRBJ1-5, is DAGVTQSPTHLIKTRGQQVTLRCSPKSGHDTVSWYQQALGQGPQFIFQYYEEEERQRGNFPDRFSGHQFPNYSSELNVNALLLGDSALYLCASSLSFQGDLPQHFGDGTRLSIL.

This rearrangement joins TRBV6-1 to TRBJ2-6; no firm D call. The CDR3 extends over 13 amino acids. Trimming took 8 bases from V and 0 from J, leaving 5 bases between them. CDR1 and CDR2 from the germline V gene are MNHNS and SASEGT. The CDR3 DNA is TGTGCCAGCGGAAGCTCTGGGGCCAACGTCCTGACTTTC. Translating gives CASGSSGANVLTF.

The chain combines TRBV19 with TRBJ2-1; a possible D gene is TRBD2 (7 bases). V was shortened by 4 bases and J by 5 bases, with 12 bases between the two germline ends. Per the germline V gene, CDR1 is LNHDA and CDR2 is SQIVND (reference sequence). The CDR3 covers 14 residues. The chain's CDR3 is CASSNRAGDNEQFF. The CDR3, as DNA: TGTGCCAGTAGTAACAGGGCGGGGGACAATGAGCAGTTCTTC.

The chain combines TRBV28 with TRBJ1-2; tentative D call: TRBD1 (6 bases). CDR1 and CDR2 from the germline V gene are MDHEN and SYDVKM. V was pared by 6 bases and J by 5 bases, with 16 bases between. CDR3 length: 14 amino acids. The CDR3 DNA reads as TGTGCCAGCAGGTCCGCGGGGGCGGGGTATGGCTACACCTTC. This codes for CASRSAGAGYGYTF.

The chain couples TRBV7-9 to TRBJ2-5; D is ambiguous. Germline V gene lookup returns CDR1 SEHNR and CDR2 FQNEAQ (reference sequence). With 1 base removed from V and 4 bases from J, the gap between germline ends came to 10 bases. The CDR3 loop spans 14 amino acids. CDR3 residues: CASSLVVAAETQYF. CDR3 nucleotides: TGTGCCAGCAGCTTAGTAGTTGCGGCAGAGACCCAGTACTTC.

This chain's CDR3 is CASSLGREQYV. CDR3 bases: TGTGCCAGCAGCTTAGGTAGGGAGCAGTACGTC. This sequence joins TRBV7-8 and TRBJ2-7; D unresolved. This CDR3 comprises 11 residues. V shed 1 base and J shed 7 bases, with 5 bases lying between them. Germline V lookup: CDR1 SGHVS, CDR2 FQNEAQ.

The CDR3 nucleotides read TGTGCCAGCAGTGAAGCGCTTGGCAGGGGCGTGAATCAGCCCCAGCATTTT. It encodes CASSEALGRGVNQPQHF. The rearrangement joins TRBV2 to TRBJ1-5, with D maybe TRBD1 (6 bases). Germline V gene data show CDR1 as SNHLY and CDR2 as FYNNEI. CDR3 length equals 17 residues. The V end was cut by 0 bases, the J end by 4 bases, with 16 bases between.